This section outlines one TCR beta chain sequence together with its context. Its antigen is not identified. This sample is part of a study of T cell repertoires in cytomegalovirus infection. TCRdb ran MiXCR on the reads and lists one entry per CDR3 protein. The sample lists about 740,000 distinct CDR3 sequences; less than 40% were seen once. Study-level points and caveats: The cumulative frequency of public TCR beta families distinguished individuals who carried CMV together with the relevant HLA.

Specimen: PBMCs. This clonotype originated in a human donor in good health (CMV status not recorded). Some clones in this sample may be carry-over from other donors' samples.

CDR3 nucleotide sequence: TGTGCCACGGAGGAACCCTCTGGAAACACCATATATTTT. Translating it yields CATEEPSGNTIYF. This chain joins TRBV24-1 and TRBJ1-3; D is unclear. Trimming took off 10 bases at V and 0 bases at J, with 9 bases between the two ends. Germline CDR1 reads KGHDR; CDR2 reads SFDVKD. The CDR3 has 13 residues.